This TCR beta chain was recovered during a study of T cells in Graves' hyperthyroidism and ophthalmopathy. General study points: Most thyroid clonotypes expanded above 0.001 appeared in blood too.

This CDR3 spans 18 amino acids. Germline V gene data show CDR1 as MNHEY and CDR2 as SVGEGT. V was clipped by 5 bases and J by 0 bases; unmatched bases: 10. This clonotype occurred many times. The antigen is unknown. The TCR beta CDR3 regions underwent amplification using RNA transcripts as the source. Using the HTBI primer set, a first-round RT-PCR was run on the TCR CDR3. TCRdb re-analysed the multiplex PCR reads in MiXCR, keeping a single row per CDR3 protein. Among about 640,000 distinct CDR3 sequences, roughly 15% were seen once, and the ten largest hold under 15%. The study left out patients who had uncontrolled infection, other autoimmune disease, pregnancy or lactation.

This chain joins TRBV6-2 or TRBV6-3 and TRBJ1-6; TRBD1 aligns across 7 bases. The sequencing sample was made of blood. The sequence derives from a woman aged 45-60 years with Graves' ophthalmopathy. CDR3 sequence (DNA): TGTGCCAGCAGTCCCGGGACAGCGCAGACCTCCTATAATTCACCCCTCCACTTT. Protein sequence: CASSPGTAQTSYNSPLHF.